Following are 28 T cell receptor beta chains from one sample sequenced in a study of identical twins. TCRdb reprocessed the 5' RACE reads via MiXCR and lists one record per CDR3 protein. This sample yields 570,000 or so distinct CDR3 sequences, of which 9.6% are seen a single time; around 3.2% belongs to the top ten. The same sample was also used in a study of yellow fever vaccine responses in identical twins.

The sample taken for sequencing was PBMCs. The receptors here all came from a young woman in good health.

This clonotype was seen a few times. The chain recombines TRBV2 with TRBJ1-1; TRBD1 is a possible D gene (6 bases). This CDR3 contains 14 residues. Germline V gene sequence: CDR1 SNHLY, CDR2 FYNNEI. V gave up 7 bases and J gave up 4 bases, with 16 bases separating them. Written as DNA, the CDR3 is TGTGCCAGCAAAAAACAGGGCTGGGTCACTGAAGCTTTCTTT. This gives the protein CASKKQGWVTEAFF.

This clonotype has only a few counts. The rearrangement uses TRBV7-9 and TRBJ2-3, with 7 bases identical to TRBD1. The CDR3 length is 16 residues. With 1 base clipped from V and 2 bases from J, the junction kept 6 bases outside the gene matches. CDR1 is SEHNR and CDR2 is FQNEAQ in the germline V gene (reference sequence). The CDR3 spells CASSLVLGQPTDTQYF. CDR3 bases: TGTGCCAGCAGCTTAGTTTTGGGACAGCCCACAGATACGCAGTATTTT.

The genes are TRBV24-1 and TRBJ2-1; weak D call: TRBD2 (7 bases). Trimming stripped 3 bases from V and 1 base from J, with 18 bases between. The germline V gene encodes CDR1 KGHDR and CDR2 SFDVKD. There are 18 residues in the CDR3. Here the CDR3 reads CATSDGVGGGGSYNEQFF. In DNA, the CDR3 is TGTGCCACCAGTGATGGGGTCGGAGGGGGGGGATCCTACAATGAGCAGTTCTTC.

This clonotype came up a few times. The V gene is TRBV29-1, the J gene TRBJ2-5, with TRBD2 matching 11 bases. The CDR3 is 14 residues long. The junction had 10 bases not matched to a gene; V was cut back by 8 bases and J by 5 bases. Germline CDR1 and CDR2: SQVTM and ANQGSEA. The CDR3 reads CSTSKLAGEETQYF. The CDR3 bases are TGCAGCACGAGCAAACTAGCGGGAGAGGAGACCCAGTACTTC.

This clonotype was detected many times. This chain links TRBV20-1 with TRBJ1-5; D call uncertain. V was clipped by 3 bases and J by 2 bases, with 11 bases between them. CDR1 DFQATT and CDR2 SNEGSKA come from the germline V gene (reference sequence). This CDR3 spans 14 amino acids. CDR3: CSASEGSGNQPQHF. The CDR3 DNA follows: TGCAGTGCTAGTGAAGGGTCGGGCAATCAGCCCCAGCATTTT.

This clonotype has a handful of counts. The V call is TRBV3-1, the J call TRBJ2-1, with a tentative D call TRBD2 (6 bases). This CDR3 contains 15 residues. The germline V and J ends were trimmed by 0 bases and 5 bases, with 11 bases remaining between them. Germline V gene lookup returns CDR1 LGHDT and CDR2 YNNKEL (reference sequence). CDR3 bases: TGTGCCAGCAGCCAAGATGGGCTAGCGAACAATGAGCAGTTCTTC. Translation: CASSQDGLANNEQFF.

In its sample, this clonotype was seen many times. The rearrangement joins TRBV7-8 to TRBJ2-3, with D hard to call. Germline V lookup: CDR1 SGHVS, CDR2 FQNEAQ. V dropped 0 bases and J dropped 10 bases, with 8 bases sitting between them. CDR3 length: 12 residues. The CDR3 DNA follows: TGTGCCAGCAGCTTAGCGACGGGCTCGCAGTATTTT. Translation: CASSLATGSQYF.

This clonotype has ten or more counts. The rearrangement links TRBV13 to TRBJ1-1, with a possible D match to TRBD1 (5 bases). CDR1 is PRHDT, CDR2 FYEKMQ, per germline (reference sequence). The CDR3 sequence is 17 residues long. Trimming removed 1 base at V and 1 base at J, with 16 bases between. CDR3 loop: CASSLAEDTDRNTEAFF. In nucleotides, the CDR3 is TGTGCCAGCAGCTTAGCTGAGGACACCGATAGGAACACTGAAGCTTTCTTT.

This clonotype was seen ten or more times. The gene calls are TRBV29-1 and TRBJ2-7; no clear D. Germline V gene lookup returns CDR1 SQVTM and CDR2 ANQGSEA. V was cut by 7 bases and J by 3 bases, with 10 bases left in between. The CDR3 is 11 residues long. The DNA for the CDR3 is TGCAGCGCCAACCAAAACTACGAGCAGTACTTC. It translates to CSANQNYEQYF.

The genes are TRBV5-4 and TRBJ1-2; D perhaps matches TRBD1 (5 bases). CDR1 is SGHNT, CDR2 YYREEE, per germline (reference sequence). V lost 2 bases to trimming and J lost 8 bases, with 10 bases between them. CDR3 size: 12 residues. The CDR3 DNA is TGTGCCAGCAGCTTTCAGGGTGGCGGCTACACCTTC. Translation gives CASSFQGGGYTF.

This clonotype was counted at least ten times. The chain joins TRBV15 to TRBJ2-3; TRBD2 matches at 11 bases. Germline CDR1 is LNHNV and CDR2 is YYDKDF (reference sequence). The CDR3 runs to 16 residues. With 3 bases clipped from V and 3 bases from J, the junction kept 5 bases outside the gene matches. The CDR3, as DNA: TGTGCCACCAGCAGGTTAGCGGGAGGGCGTACAGATACGCAGTATTTT. As protein: CATSRLAGGRTDTQYF.

This clonotype was seen at least ten times. The CDR3 sequence: CASSYNRGANTGELFF. As DNA, the CDR3 is TGTGCCAGCAGTTACAACAGGGGTGCGAACACCGGGGAGCTGTTTTTT. The rearrangement joins TRBV12-3 or TRBV12-4 to TRBJ2-2; 7 bases are a match to TRBD1. The CDR3 is made up of 16 amino acids. V dropped 4 bases and J dropped 0; count of bases not matched to a gene: 5.

This chain uses TRBV29-1 with TRBJ2-7; D might be TRBD1 or TRBD2, each matching 6 bases. The CDR3 has 15 amino acids. The germline V gene encodes CDR1 SQVTM and CDR2 ANQGSEA. The V and J ends lost 1 base and 0 bases respectively, with 13 bases between them. The CDR3 loop reads CSVEGSEGVSYEQYF. DNA for the CDR3: TGCAGCGTTGAAGGTTCGGAGGGGGTCTCCTACGAGCAGTACTTC.

This clonotype was counted at least ten times. CDR3 amino acids: CASSLLSGTNEQFF. The CDR3 coding sequence is TGTGCCAGCAGCTTGCTGAGCGGGACCAATGAGCAGTTCTTC. V and J are TRBV5-4 and TRBJ2-1; 7 bases align to TRBD2. The CDR3 sequence is 14 residues long. Germline CDR1 reads SGHNT; CDR2 reads YYREEE (reference sequence). V was pared by 1 base and J by 6 bases, with 4 bases of the junction left unmatched. Together with reference TRBV5-4 and TRBJ2-1, the CDR3 gives the full variable domain: ETGVTQSPTHLIKTRGQQVTLRCSSQSGHNTVSWYQQALGQGPQFIFQYYREEENGRGNFPPRFSGLQFPNYSSELNVNALELDDSALYLCASSLLSGTNEQFFGPGTRLTVL.

This clonotype was picked up many times. This chain uses TRBV28 with TRBJ2-1, with 15 positions matching TRBD2. In germline, CDR1 is MDHEN, CDR2 SYDVKM. V lost 6 bases, J lost 1 base, and 13 bases stayed unmatched. The CDR3 sequence is 20 residues long. Here the CDR3 reads CASSPLGGLAGGISYNEQFF. CDR3 nucleotides: TGTGCCAGCAGCCCCCTCGGGGGACTAGCGGGAGGCATATCCTACAATGAGCAGTTCTTC.

This clonotype showed up just a few times. This sequence joins TRBV4-1 and TRBJ2-2, with TRBD1 identical over 8 bases. Looked up from germline, CDR1 is MGHRA and CDR2 is YSYEKL. The CDR3 runs 16 residues. The ends lost 2 bases at V and 4 bases at J; junction bases unmatched: 6. The CDR3 sequence is CASSQTGTGFTGELFF. The CDR3 DNA is TGCGCCAGCAGCCAAACCGGGACAGGCTTCACCGGGGAGCTGTTTTTT.

This clonotype was observed at least ten times. The CDR3 region has the DNA TGTGCCAGCAGCATAACGACAGGCCAAAGATACGAGCAGTACTTC. Residues: CASSITTGQRYEQYF. This chain uses TRBV7-9 with TRBJ2-7; D might be TRBD1 (6 bases). Trimming cost V 5 bases and J 4 bases, with 18 bases left between them. Germline values: CDR1 SEHNR, CDR2 FQNEAQ (reference sequence). CDR3 size: 15 residues.

The V and J genes are TRBV5-1 and TRBJ2-1, with 7 bases that match TRBD2. The CDR3 totals 15 residues. V lost 5 bases, J lost 1 base, and 6 bases stayed unmatched. Per germline, CDR1 SGHRS and CDR2 YFSETQ. In DNA, the CDR3 is TGCGCCAGCAGTGGTGGCGGGAGATCCTACAATGAGCAGTTCTTC. Protein sequence: CASSGGGRSYNEQFF.

This clonotype has more than one count but fewer than ten. The chain uses TRBV11-1 and TRBJ2-1; TRBD2 matches 9 bases. This CDR3 is 19 amino acids long. CDR1 SGHAT and CDR2 FQDESV come from the germline V gene (reference sequence). V was clipped by 5 bases and J by 0 bases; unmatched bases: 14. This CDR3 reads CASSGPGLREGSSYNEQFF. CDR3 coding DNA: TGTGCCAGCAGCGGACCGGGGTTGCGGGAGGGGAGCTCCTACAATGAGCAGTTCTTC.

This chain joins TRBV7-3 and TRBJ1-6; D is perhaps TRBD1 (5 bases). The V gene lost 2 bases and the J gene lost 11 bases, with 13 bases spanning the gap. Germline V gives CDR1 SGHTA, CDR2 FQGTGA. The CDR3 contains 14 residues. The CDR3 spells CASSLLGTGTPLHF. The CDR3 DNA is TGTGCCAGCAGCTTATTGGGGACGGGGACACCCCTCCACTTT. Based on the CDR3 plus reference TRBV7-3 and TRBJ1-6, the full variable domain is GAGVSQTPSNKVTEKGKYVELRCDPISGHTALYWYRQSLGQGPEFLIYFQGTGAADDSGLPNDRFFAVRPEGSVSTLKIQRTERGDSAVYLCASSLLGTGTPLHFGNGTRLTVT.

This clonotype has a handful of counts. The chain couples TRBV7-2 to TRBJ2-5, with 9 bases matching TRBD2. The CDR3 runs to 16 residues. Germline trimming cut 3 bases from V and 2 bases from J; bases unmatched to any gene: 7. Germline lookup yields CDR1 SGHTA and CDR2 FQGNSA. CDR3 protein: CASSFRLAGLQETQYF. In DNA form, the CDR3 reads TGTGCCAGCAGCTTCAGGCTAGCGGGACTTCAAGAGACCCAGTACTTC.

At least ten counts were recorded for this clonotype. CDR3 protein: CSASPLAGGPTDTQYF. The CDR3 DNA follows: TGCAGTGCTAGCCCACTAGCGGGGGGGCCCACAGATACGCAGTATTTT. V usage is TRBV20-1 and J usage is TRBJ2-3; 13 bases fit TRBD2. Germline V gene sequence: CDR1 DFQATT, CDR2 SNEGSKA (reference sequence). V trimming: 3 bases; J trimming: 2 bases; junction bases outside the gene matches: 5. CDR3 length: 16 residues.

This clonotype appeared many times. The V gene is TRBV4-3, the J gene TRBJ1-6; D gene unclear. Germline assignment: CDR1 LGHNA and CDR2 YSLEER. The CDR3 is made up of 14 amino acids. V lost 1 base and J 1 base, leaving 2 bases between the germline ends. CDR3: CASSQGSYNSPLHF. CDR3 bases: TGCGCCAGCAGCCAAGGGTCCTATAATTCACCCCTCCACTTT.

This clonotype has ten or more counts. This sequence joins TRBV20-1 and TRBJ2-7, with D unresolved. Trimming removed 0 bases at V and 2 bases at J, with 14 bases between. Germline V CDR1 and CDR2: DFQATT, SNEGSKA (reference sequence). This CDR3 has 15 residues. The CDR3 loop is CSARDLQFLPYEQYF. The DNA of the CDR3 is TGCAGTGCTAGAGATCTACAGTTTTTGCCCTACGAGCAGTACTTC.

The CDR3 bases are TGTGCCAGCAGCTTGTATGGGACAGGGGTCGACGAGCAGTACTTC. Its translation: CASSLYGTGVDEQYF. The chain joins TRBV5-5 to TRBJ2-7; 10 positions match TRBD1. In germline, CDR1 is SGHKS, CDR2 YYEKEE (reference sequence). V lost 1 base and J lost 5; bases outside the gene matches: 6. The CDR3 has 15 amino acids.

This clonotype was observed a handful of times. This chain links TRBV20-1 with TRBJ2-7, with 14 bases lining up with TRBD2. CDR3 size: 18 residues. Germline V gene lookup returns CDR1 DFQATT and CDR2 SNEGSKA (reference sequence). With 0 bases clipped from V and 1 base from J, the junction kept 8 bases outside the gene matches. In nucleotides, the CDR3 is TGCAGTGCTAGAGATGGGGGACTAGCGGGAGCCACTTCCTACGAGCAGTACTTC. Its translation is CSARDGGLAGATSYEQYF.

In this sample, this clonotype turned up a few times. The DNA for the CDR3 is TGTGCTAGCGGGAGTTCGGTTTTAGCCGGGGAGCTGTTTTTT. The encoded protein is CASGSSVLAGELFF. V gene TRBV27 combines with J gene TRBJ2-2, with 9 bases matching TRBD2. Germline CDR1 MNHEY, CDR2 SMNVEV (reference sequence). This CDR3 spans 14 amino acids.

The gene calls are TRBV7-3 and TRBJ2-2; 8 bases agree with TRBD1. The CDR3 consists of 17 residues. V shed 5 bases, J shed 2 bases, and the junction held 10 bases outside the gene matches. The germline gives CDR1 SGHTA, CDR2 FQGTGA. Written as DNA, the CDR3 is TGTGCCAGCAGCCCGAGGACAGGGCTAAAAAACACCGGGGAGCTGTTTTTT. It encodes CASSPRTGLKNTGELFF.